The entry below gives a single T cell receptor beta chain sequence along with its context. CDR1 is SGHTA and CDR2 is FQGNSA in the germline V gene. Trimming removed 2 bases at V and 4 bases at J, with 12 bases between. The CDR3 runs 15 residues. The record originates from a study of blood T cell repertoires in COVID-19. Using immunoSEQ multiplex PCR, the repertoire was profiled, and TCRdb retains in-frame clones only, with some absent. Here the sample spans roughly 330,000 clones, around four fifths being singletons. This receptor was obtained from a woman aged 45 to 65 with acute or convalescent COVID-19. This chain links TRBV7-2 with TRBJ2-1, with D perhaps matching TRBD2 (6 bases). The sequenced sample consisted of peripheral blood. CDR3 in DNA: TGTGCCAGCAGCTTATCGCGGGACCAATACAATGAGCAGTTCTTC. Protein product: CASSLSRDQYNEQFF.